This T cell receptor beta chain was obtained from a study of shared clonotypes between healthy human individuals. Sequenced by immunoSEQ multiplex PCR; TCRdb stores in-frame clones only, minus some. The repertoire holds 950,000 to 1,300,000 clones, with approximately 68% as singletons. V lost 2 bases and J 2 bases, leaving 12 bases between the germline ends. Germline CDR1 GTSNPN, CDR2 SVGIG (reference sequence). This CDR3 has 15 residues. The source of this sequence is a man aged 18 to 30 in good health. This rearrangement joins TRBV30 to TRBJ1-4; TRBD1 is a possible D gene (6 bases). Material for sequencing was memory CD4+ T cells sorted from blood. The subset is: CD45RA-negative fraction. The CDR3 reads CAWSSQGLTNEKLFF. The CDR3 coding sequence is TGTGCCTGGAGTTCACAGGGTCTGACTAATGAAAAACTGTTTTTT.